This TCR beta chain was captured in a study of T cells after yellow fever vaccination. Background on the study: Fractions containing few cells were prepared with SMART-Seq v4 Ultra Low Input. Notes on the study in general: Reappearance after the booster was seen for most primary-vaccination clones, at about 95% CD4 and about 90% CD8. The CD4 and CD8 compartments had a small share of their clonotypes in common.

A few counts support this clonotype. UMIs were added to TCR cDNA along with a universal primer site when it was made by 5'RACE template switching. TCRdb recomputed calls from the 5' RACE reads with MiXCR, one row per CDR3 protein. The repertoire holds roughly 96,000 distinct CDR3 sequences, with around 9.8% as singletons. This CDR3 spans 15 amino acids. Germline-derived CDR1 and CDR2 are LGHNA and YSLEER. Trimming cost V 0 bases and J 4 bases; bases outside gene matches: 2. This receptor was obtained from a man aged 18 to 30 who received the YFV17D yellow fever vaccine. Sequenced material: CD8+ T cells not binding an NS4B(214-222) dextramer, sorted from PBMCs, taken more than 14 days after the first yellow fever vaccination. The V and J genes are TRBV4-3 and TRBJ2-5; 10 bases match TRBD2. This CDR3 reads CASSQELAGGETQYF. For the CDR3, the DNA is TGCGCCAGCAGCCAAGAATTAGCGGGGGGAGAGACCCAGTACTTC.